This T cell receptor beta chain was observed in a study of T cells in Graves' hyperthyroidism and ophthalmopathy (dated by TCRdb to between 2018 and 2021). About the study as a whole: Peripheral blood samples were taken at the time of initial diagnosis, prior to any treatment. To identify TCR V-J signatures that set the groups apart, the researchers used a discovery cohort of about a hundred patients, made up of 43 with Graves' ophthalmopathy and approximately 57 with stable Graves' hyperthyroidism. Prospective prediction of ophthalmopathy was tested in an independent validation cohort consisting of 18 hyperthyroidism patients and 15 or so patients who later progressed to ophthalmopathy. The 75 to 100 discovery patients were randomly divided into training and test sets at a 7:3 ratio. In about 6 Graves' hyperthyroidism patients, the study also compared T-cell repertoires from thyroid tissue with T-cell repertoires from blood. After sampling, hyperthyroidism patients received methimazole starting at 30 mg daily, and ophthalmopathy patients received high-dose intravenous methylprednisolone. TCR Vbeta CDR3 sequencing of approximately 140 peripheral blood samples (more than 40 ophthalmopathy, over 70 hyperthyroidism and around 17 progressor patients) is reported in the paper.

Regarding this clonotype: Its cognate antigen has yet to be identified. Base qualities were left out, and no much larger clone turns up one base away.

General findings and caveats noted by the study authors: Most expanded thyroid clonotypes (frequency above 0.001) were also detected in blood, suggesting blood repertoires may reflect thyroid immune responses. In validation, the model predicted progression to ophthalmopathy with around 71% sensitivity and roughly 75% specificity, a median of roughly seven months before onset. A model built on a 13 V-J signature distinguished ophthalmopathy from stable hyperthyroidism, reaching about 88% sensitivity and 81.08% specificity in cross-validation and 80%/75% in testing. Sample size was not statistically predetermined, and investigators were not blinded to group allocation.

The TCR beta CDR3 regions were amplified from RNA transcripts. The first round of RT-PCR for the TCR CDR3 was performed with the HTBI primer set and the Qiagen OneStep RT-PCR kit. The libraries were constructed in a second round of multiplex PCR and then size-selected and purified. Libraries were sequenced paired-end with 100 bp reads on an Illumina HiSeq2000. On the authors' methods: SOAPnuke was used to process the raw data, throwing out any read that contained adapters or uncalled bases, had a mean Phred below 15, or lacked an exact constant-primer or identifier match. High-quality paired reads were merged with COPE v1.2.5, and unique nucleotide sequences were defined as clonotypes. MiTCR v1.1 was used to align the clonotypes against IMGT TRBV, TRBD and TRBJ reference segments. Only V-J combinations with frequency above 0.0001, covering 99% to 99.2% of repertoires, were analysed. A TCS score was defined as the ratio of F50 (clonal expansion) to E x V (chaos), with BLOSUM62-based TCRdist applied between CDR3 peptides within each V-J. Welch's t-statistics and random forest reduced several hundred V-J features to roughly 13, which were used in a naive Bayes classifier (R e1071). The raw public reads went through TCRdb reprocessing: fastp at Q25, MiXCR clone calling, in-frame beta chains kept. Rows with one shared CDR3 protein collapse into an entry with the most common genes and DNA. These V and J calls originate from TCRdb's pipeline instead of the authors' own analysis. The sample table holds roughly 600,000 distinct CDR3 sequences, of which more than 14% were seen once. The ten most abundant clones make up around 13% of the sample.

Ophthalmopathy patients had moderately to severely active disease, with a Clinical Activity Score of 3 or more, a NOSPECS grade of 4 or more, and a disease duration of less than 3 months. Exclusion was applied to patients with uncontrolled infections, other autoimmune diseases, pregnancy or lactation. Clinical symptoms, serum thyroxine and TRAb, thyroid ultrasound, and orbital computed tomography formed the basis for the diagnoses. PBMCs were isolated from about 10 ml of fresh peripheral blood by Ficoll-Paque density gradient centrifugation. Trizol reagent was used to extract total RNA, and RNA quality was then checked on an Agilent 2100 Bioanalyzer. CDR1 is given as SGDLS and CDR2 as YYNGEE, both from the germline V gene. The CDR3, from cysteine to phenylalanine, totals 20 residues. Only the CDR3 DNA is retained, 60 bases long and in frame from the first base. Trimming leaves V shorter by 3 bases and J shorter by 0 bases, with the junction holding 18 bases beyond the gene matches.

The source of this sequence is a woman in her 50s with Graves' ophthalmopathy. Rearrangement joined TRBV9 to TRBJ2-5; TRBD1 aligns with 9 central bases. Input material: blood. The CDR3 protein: CASSARPHDRGGTYQETQYF. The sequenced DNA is TGTGCCAGCAGCGCCAGACCGCACGACAGGGGGGGCACGTACCAAGAGACCCAGTACTTC.